What follows are 32 T cell receptor beta chains derived from one specimen sequenced in a study of blood T cells in healthy people across ages. The second PCR ran about 6 to 11 cycles with a sample-barcoded 5' primer and J-beta primers. TCRdb called the 5' RACE reads again in MiXCR, with one record for every CDR3 protein. The table includes over 750,000 distinct CDR3 sequences, just under 25% detected once. These data were also reused for a study on T cells of mothers and their children.

The specimen was blood. These receptors all stem from a boy between 5 and 17 years old in good health.

This clonotype was seen a few times. The chain has TRBV25-1 and TRBJ2-1, with TRBD2 matching over 9 bases. Per germline, CDR1 MGHDK and CDR2 SYGVNS. V gave up 8 bases and J gave up 6 bases; unmatched junction bases: 2. CDR3 length: 12 residues. This CDR3 reads CASLREGNEQFF. The DNA of the CDR3 is TGTGCCAGCTTGCGGGAGGGCAATGAGCAGTTCTTC.

The rearrangement joins TRBV12-3 or TRBV12-4 to TRBJ2-2; no clear D. V lost 7 bases and J lost 6, with 9 bases in between. This CDR3 is built from 12 residues. The CDR3 here is CASTFGPGELFF. CDR3 sequence (DNA): TGTGCCAGCACCTTTGGCCCCGGGGAGCTGTTTTTT.

This chain links TRBV5-1 with TRBJ2-2, with unresolved D. V lost 1 base, J lost 3 bases, and 10 bases lay in between. The germline V gene has CDR1 SGHRS and CDR2 YFSETQ. The CDR3 is 15 amino acids. The CDR3 here is CASSLLSLDTGELFF. The DNA for the CDR3 is TGCGCCAGCAGCTTGTTGAGCCTCGACACCGGGGAGCTGTTTTTT.

This clonotype was seen only a few times. Mismatch with germline at one junction end may stem from a read error. V gene TRBV6-5 combines with J gene TRBJ2-5; D possibly corresponds to TRBD1 (5 bases). The last part of the DNA fits TRBJ2-7 better; the J call may be wrong. The length of the CDR3 is 15 residues. From germline, CDR1 is MNHEY and CDR2 SVGAGI. In DNA form, the CDR3 reads TGTGCCAGCAGTTACTCGGGGCAGGGCTCCTCCGAGCAGTACTTC. Translating it yields CASSYSGQGSSEQYF.

The rearrangement uses TRBV11-2 and TRBJ2-3; 10 nucleotides align to TRBD1. After removal of 5 bases from V and 6 bases from J, the junction contained 5 bases not matched to a gene. CDR3 length equals 14 residues. Germline values: CDR1 SGHAT, CDR2 FQNNGV. The CDR3 nucleotides read TGTGCCAGCAGCACTTGGACAGGGGGGGATACGCAGTATTTT. Translation gives CASSTWTGGDTQYF.

V gene TRBV10-3 combines with J gene TRBJ2-5, with 11 bases fitting TRBD2. The junction had 6 bases not matched to a gene; V was cut back by 6 bases and J by 6 bases. Germline V gene data show CDR1 as ENHRY and CDR2 as SYGVKD. There are 14 residues in the CDR3. The CDR3 loop reads CAIRSTSGDQTQYF. The CDR3 DNA sequence: TGTGCCATCAGGTCGACTAGCGGGGACCAGACCCAGTACTTC.

CDR3 in DNA: TGCGCCAGCAGCGATCCATCAGGGGGTGAAAAACTGTTTTTT. Translation: CASSDPSGGEKLFF. The rearrangement uses TRBV5-1 and TRBJ1-4; TRBD1 matches at 7 bases. The CDR3 contains 14 residues. Germline trimming cut 4 bases from V and 7 bases from J; bases unmatched to any gene: 7. Germline CDR1 reads SGHRS; CDR2 reads YFSETQ.

In the case of this clonotype: Being one base from a much bigger clone, this may be a read error. The chain recombines TRBV29-1 with TRBJ2-5; the D gene is possibly TRBD2 (5 bases). The V gene's germline CDR1 is SQVTM and CDR2 ANQGSEA. V was trimmed by 4 bases and J by 2 bases, leaving 8 bases between them. This CDR3 is 12 amino acids long. The CDR3 DNA reads as TGCAGCGTTGGAGGGCCTCAAGAGACCCAGTACTTC. It codes for CSVGGPQETQYF. Together with reference TRBV29-1 and TRBJ2-5, the CDR3 gives the full variable domain: SAVISQKPSRDICQRGTSLTIQCQVDSQVTMMFWYRQQPGQSLTLIATANQGSEATYESGFVIDKFPISRPNLTFSTLTVSNMSPEDSSIYLCSVGGPQETQYFGPGTRLLVL.

A word on this clonotype: A much larger clone sits a single nucleotide away, making a read error possible. The rearrangement links TRBV5-6 to TRBJ2-2, with TRBD1 matching over 9 bases. Germline CDR1 reads SGHDT; CDR2 reads YYEEEE. The CDR3 has 15 amino acids. CDR3 residues: CAGSPGQGDTGELFF. In DNA form, the CDR3 reads TGTGCCGGCAGCCCGGGACAGGGTGACACCGGGGAGCTGTTTTTT.

This clonotype has ten or more counts. CDR3 region: CASSQDTQRADTQYF. In nucleotides, the CDR3 is TGTGCCAGCAGCCAAGATACCCAAAGGGCAGATACGCAGTATTTT. The chain has TRBV4-2 and TRBJ2-3; D remains ambiguous. Trimming stripped 0 bases from V and 4 bases from J, with 11 bases between. Germline lookup yields CDR1 LGHNA and CDR2 YNFKEQ. The CDR3 has 15 residues.

The rearrangement joins TRBV7-6 to TRBJ2-5, with D unclear. Germline CDR1 and CDR2: SGHVS and FNYEAQ. This CDR3 has 17 residues. The germline V and J ends were trimmed by 5 bases and 0 bases, with 19 bases remaining between them. The CDR3 nucleotides are TGTGCCAGCAGCCCTCGTATGTGGCAGAAGTACCAAGAGACCCAGTACTTC. It yields the protein CASSPRMWQKYQETQYF.

The V and J genes are TRBV6-2 or TRBV6-3 and TRBJ2-5; 7 bases agree with TRBD1. The CDR3 totals 15 residues. Trimming removed 2 bases from V and 5 bases from J; junction bases left unmatched: 8. Per germline, CDR1 MNHEY and CDR2 SVGEGT. In DNA, the CDR3 is TGTGCCAGCAGTTACCCGAAAGACAGGGAGGAGACCCAGTACTTC. Translating gives CASSYPKDREETQYF.

J is TRBJ2-1 and V is TRBV7-8; 7 nucleotides line up with TRBD2. Germline CDR1 SGHVS, CDR2 FQNEAQ. V lost 8 bases and J lost 4; bases outside the gene matches: 14. CDR3 size: 16 residues. CDR3 bases: TGTGCCAGCTCAAAAGCGGCTAGCGGAGATTACAATGAGCAGTTCTTC. As protein: CASSKAASGDYNEQFF.

The J gene is TRBJ2-5, the V gene TRBV12-5; D possibly corresponds to TRBD2 (5 bases). The length of the CDR3 is 12 residues. CDR1 LGHNT and CDR2 FRNRAP come from the germline V gene. V lost 6 bases, J lost 3 bases, and 8 bases lay in between. The CDR3 region is CASGGMEETQYF. The CDR3 DNA reads TGTGCTAGTGGCGGGATGGAAGAGACCCAGTACTTC.

This clonotype was seen a few times. The gene calls are TRBV12-3 or TRBV12-4 and TRBJ2-1; possibly TRBD2 for D (5 bases). The CDR3 extends over 14 amino acids. Trimming removed 6 bases at V and 7 bases at J, with 16 bases between. CDR3 sequence (DNA): TGTGCCAGCAGACCCAGCGGAGAACATAATGAGCAGTTCTTC. It specifies CASRPSGEHNEQFF.

V and J are TRBV11-3 and TRBJ2-7; TRBD1 matches at 7 bases. The J call is uncertain, as TRBJ2-5 better fits the DNA end. Germline V gives CDR1 SGHNT, CDR2 YENEEA. This CDR3 has 14 amino acids. CDR3 DNA sequence: TGTGCCAGCAGCCCCGGACAGGTCAAAGAGACCCAGTACTTC. Amino acids: CASSPGQVKETQYF.

Only a few counts were recorded for this clonotype. The chain recombines TRBV7-3 with TRBJ2-5; D is unclear. V lost 5 bases and J 0 bases, leaving 10 bases between the germline ends. The CDR3 extends over 14 amino acids. The germline V gene encodes CDR1 SGHTA and CDR2 FQGTGA. CDR3 coding DNA: TGTGCCAGCAGCCCGTTTTCGTACCAAGAGACCCAGTACTTC. Encoded protein: CASSPFSYQETQYF.

The chain uses TRBV12-3 or TRBV12-4 and TRBJ2-1; D is undetermined. The J call is uncertain, as TRBJ2-7 better fits the DNA end. The CDR3 extends over 15 amino acids. DNA of the CDR3: TGTGCCAGCAGTTTCAGACATAATACGGGCTACGAGCAGTACTTC. Translated, it gives CASSFRHNTGYEQYF.

The table lists this clonotype with a few counts. The CDR3 spells CASTWDTNTGELFF. CDR3 bases: TGTGCCAGCACTTGGGACACCAACACCGGGGAGCTGTTTTTT. This sequence joins TRBV2 and TRBJ2-2; possible D gene TRBD1, 6 bases. V was cut by 7 bases and J by 2 bases, with 11 bases left in between. The CDR3 runs 14 residues. The germline V gene encodes CDR1 SNHLY and CDR2 FYNNEI.

This clonotype was recorded once. J is TRBJ2-2 and V is TRBV10-3; no reliable D call. This CDR3 spans 13 amino acids. Per the germline V gene, CDR1 is ENHRY and CDR2 is SYGVKD. Trimming took off 11 bases at V and 0 bases at J, with 10 bases between the two ends. DNA of the CDR3: TGTGCCGCCCATCCTGCGAACACCGGGGAGCTGTTTTTT. This sequence encodes CAAHPANTGELFF.

On this clonotype itself: One end of the junction fails to match germline, which may point to a read error. The genes are TRBV7-2 and TRBJ2-5; TRBD1 or TRBD2 may be the D gene (5 bases each). This CDR3 is built from 13 residues. The germline V gene encodes CDR1 SGHTA and CDR2 FQGNSA. For the CDR3, the DNA is TGTGCCAGCAGCTCTCGGGACGACCCAGCGCCGTTCTTC. The encoded protein is CASSSRDDPAPFF. The complete variable domain, with remaining parts taken from reference TRBV7-2 and TRBJ2-5, reads GAGVSQSPSNKVTEKGKDVELRCDPISGHTALYWYRQSLGQGLEFLIYFQGNSAPDKSGLPSDRFSAERTGGSVSTLTIQRTQQEDSAVYLCASSSRDDPAPFFGPGTRLLVL.

This clonotype was recorded a few times. Its ends do not fully match the called genes, so a read error is possible. The V call is TRBV10-1, the J call TRBJ2-7; 8 bases fit TRBD2. This CDR3 comprises 12 residues. Germline V lookup: CDR1 WNHNN, CDR2 SYGVQD (reference sequence). The CDR3 sequence is CAIMTSAPEKPF. Written as DNA, the CDR3 is TGCGCTATTATGACTAGCGCTCCTGAGAAACCTTTC.

The rearrangement joins TRBV20-1 to TRBJ2-1; D gene ambiguous. Germline CDR1 and CDR2: DFQATT and SNEGSKA (reference sequence). This CDR3 has 14 residues. Trimming pared 4 bases from V and 0 bases from J, leaving 10 bases between. The CDR3: CSAKRPDSYNEQFF. The DNA of the CDR3 is TGCAGTGCTAAGAGGCCCGACTCCTACAATGAGCAGTTCTTC.

The V gene is TRBV4-3, the J gene TRBJ2-5, with a tentative D call TRBD2 (5 bases). This CDR3 has 14 residues. Trimming took 1 base from V and 5 from J, leaving 11 bases between them. The germline gives CDR1 LGHNA, CDR2 YSLEER. The CDR3 loop is CASSQVPSFETQYF. CDR3 nucleotide sequence: TGCGCCAGCAGCCAAGTTCCTAGCTTCGAGACCCAGTACTTC.

This clonotype was observed many times. The gene calls are TRBV7-2 and TRBJ2-7, with unresolved D. Looked up from germline, CDR1 is SGHTA and CDR2 is FQGNSA. This CDR3 is 13 amino acids long. V was clipped by 3 bases and J by 4 bases, with 10 bases between them. In DNA form, the CDR3 reads TGTGCCAGCAGCTTCTCGCCCCAATACGAGCAGTACTTC. Amino acid sequence: CASSFSPQYEQYF.

This chain uses TRBV6-6 with TRBJ2-7; 10 nucleotides agree with TRBD1. In germline, CDR1 is MNHNY, CDR2 SVGAGI (reference sequence). The CDR3 has 15 residues. The V segment lost 2 bases and the J segment 7 bases; nucleotides outside the gene matches: 8. The CDR3 sequence is CASSYRGQGFSEQYF. CDR3 in DNA: TGTGCCAGCAGTTACAGGGGACAGGGGTTCAGTGAGCAGTACTTC.

J is TRBJ2-3 and V is TRBV11-2; D not resolved. Germline CDR1 and CDR2: SGHAT and FQNNGV. The CDR3 extends over 15 amino acids. Trimming left V 0 bases short and J 2 bases short, with 9 bases between. The CDR3 loop is CASSLEVTYTDTQYF. The CDR3 DNA follows: TGTGCCAGCAGCTTAGAGGTCACTTACACAGATACGCAGTATTTT.

V gene TRBV12-3 or TRBV12-4 combines with J gene TRBJ2-7, with a tentative D call TRBD1 (6 bases). The length of the CDR3 is 14 residues. V lost 4 bases and J lost 3, with 13 bases in between. Here the CDR3 DNA reads TGTGCCAGCAGTTCCGGGACAAACTTCTACGAGCAGTACTTC. This sequence encodes CASSSGTNFYEQYF.

The J gene is TRBJ2-3, the V gene TRBV14; D is undetermined. CDR1 and CDR2 from the germline V gene are SGHDN and FVKESK. The CDR3 length is 15 residues. Trimming pared 1 base from V and 10 bases from J, leaving 18 bases between. Here the CDR3 reads CASSQVIGLIGAQYF. CDR3 in DNA: TGTGCCAGCAGCCAAGTAATAGGGTTGATCGGAGCGCAGTATTTT.

This clonotype was detected only a few times. The CDR3 protein is CASSSVAGGFTDTQYF. The CDR3, as DNA: TGTGCCAGCAGTTCCGTAGCGGGGGGGTTCACAGATACGCAGTATTTT. This rearrangement joins TRBV7-9 to TRBJ2-3; 11 bases align to TRBD2. J was trimmed by 2 bases and V by 6 bases; bases with no gene match: 7. The germline V gene encodes CDR1 SEHNR and CDR2 FQNEAQ (reference sequence). The CDR3 runs 16 residues.

This clonotype appeared a few times. This chain uses TRBV10-3 with TRBJ2-7; perhaps TRBD1 as D (6 bases). The CDR3 sequence is 16 residues long. The germline V gene has CDR1 ENHRY and CDR2 SYGVKD. V was cut by 2 bases and J by 0 bases, with 14 bases left in between. CDR3 nucleotides: TGTGCCATCAGTGAGGGCCCGGACAGCAGCTCCTACGAGCAGTACTTC. It yields the protein CAISEGPDSSSYEQYF.

The rearrangement uses TRBV6-1 and TRBJ2-5, with 12 bases that match TRBD2. CDR1 is MNHNS, CDR2 SASEGT, per germline. This CDR3 region has 17 residues. The V gene end was trimmed by 6 bases and the J gene end by 0 bases; junction bases not matched to a gene: 8. CDR3 nucleotides: TGTGCCAGCAGCCACGGGACTAGCGGGCGATACCAAGAGACCCAGTACTTC. Translated, it gives CASSHGTSGRYQETQYF.